One sample yielded the 21 T cell receptor beta chains listed below, sequenced in a study of neurological immune-mediated disorders. TCRdb ran MiXCR on the 5' RACE reads and lists one entry per CDR3 protein. The data show about 32,000 distinct CDR3 sequences, with 10% to 15% seen just once and more than 5% held by the top ten. Time point: technical triplicate 2. What was sequenced was CD4+ T cells from blood. These receptor sequences come from a female donor with HTLV-1-associated myelopathy (HAM/TSP).

This clonotype has at least ten counts. The CDR3 loop is CSATQGHPYGYTF. CDR3 sequence (DNA): TGCAGTGCCACTCAAGGGCATCCCTATGGCTACACCTTC. This chain links TRBV20-1 with TRBJ1-2; D ambiguous. The CDR3 sequence is 13 residues long. In germline, CDR1 is DFQATT, CDR2 SNEGSKA (reference sequence). Trimming cost V 6 bases and J 4 bases, with 15 bases left between them.

This clonotype was found many times. V is TRBV7-8 and J is TRBJ2-5, with TRBD1 matching 7 bases. The CDR3 covers 14 residues. J gave up 5 bases and V 1 base, and 4 bases lay outside the gene matches. The germline V gene has CDR1 SGHVS and CDR2 FQNEAQ. CDR3 DNA sequence: TGTGCCAGCAGCTTAGAAGGGGGCCTTGAGACCCAGTACTTC. It codes for CASSLEGGLETQYF.

This clonotype was picked up many times. The rearrangement uses TRBV25-1 and TRBJ2-7; 11 bases are a match to TRBD1. Per germline, CDR1 MGHDK and CDR2 SYGVNS. This CDR3 has 15 amino acids. The V and J ends lost 4 bases and 6 bases, in that order; junction bases with no gene match: 8. The CDR3 DNA reads TGTGCCAGCAGTGGCCGGACAGGGGGCAACGGCGAGCAGTACTTC. Residues: CASSGRTGGNGEQYF.

This clonotype came up many times. V and J are TRBV29-1 and TRBJ2-5; 7 nucleotides line up with TRBD1. This CDR3 has 12 residues. Germline V gene lookup returns CDR1 SQVTM and CDR2 ANQGSEA. J was trimmed by 5 bases and V by 6 bases; bases with no gene match: 6. The CDR3 loop is CSVTDRLETQYF. The CDR3 bases are TGCAGCGTGACGGACAGGCTGGAGACCCAGTACTTC.

This clonotype was seen ten or more times. The chain uses TRBV7-2 and TRBJ2-2; no clear D gene. The germline V gene has CDR1 SGHTA and CDR2 FQGNSA. The CDR3 runs 15 residues. V gave up 5 bases and J gave up 5 bases, with 15 bases separating them. This CDR3 is CASSADGRRTGELFF. DNA for the CDR3: TGTGCCAGCAGCGCGGACGGGCGCCGAACCGGGGAGCTGTTTTTT. Full variable domain (outside the CDR3, taken from reference TRBV7-2 and TRBJ2-2): GAGVSQSPSNKVTEKGKDVELRCDPISGHTALYWYRQSLGQGLEFLIYFQGNSAPDKSGLPSDRFSAERTGGSVSTLTIQRTQQEDSAVYLCASSADGRRTGELFFGEGSRLTVL.

At least ten counts were recorded for this clonotype. V is TRBV6-5 and J is TRBJ2-3; D is tentatively TRBD1 or TRBD2 (5 bases each). The CDR3 runs 14 residues. The ends were cut back, 4 bases at V and 2 bases at J, with 10 bases in the middle. Germline-derived CDR1 and CDR2 are MNHEY and SVGAGI. CDR3 DNA sequence: TGTGCCAGCAGTTTCGCAGGGACCACAGATACGCAGTATTTT. The encoded protein is CASSFAGTTDTQYF.

This clonotype was seen ten or more times. The rearrangement uses TRBV5-1 and TRBJ2-7; D not certain. The V end lost 5 bases, the J end lost 0 bases, and 12 bases lay between the germline ends. The CDR3 runs 14 residues. Germline V gene data show CDR1 as SGHRS and CDR2 as YFSETQ. CDR3 protein: CASREWHNSYEQYF. CDR3 coding DNA: TGCGCCAGCAGGGAGTGGCACAACTCCTACGAGCAGTACTTC.

This clonotype has a count of ten or more. The CDR3 reads CSARDSWREMVDTQYF. Written as DNA, the CDR3 is TGCAGTGCTAGAGATAGTTGGCGGGAGATGGTAGATACGCAGTATTTT. The chain combines TRBV20-1 with TRBJ2-3; 7 nucleotides match TRBD2. Per the germline V gene, CDR1 is DFQATT and CDR2 is SNEGSKA (reference sequence). V trimming: 0 bases; J trimming: 5 bases; junction bases outside the gene matches: 11. This CDR3 region has 16 residues.

This clonotype was detected many times. The chain recombines TRBV9 with TRBJ1-5, with 10 bases fitting TRBD1. Trimming took 0 bases from V and 5 from J; bases not matched to a gene: 5. Germline-derived CDR1 and CDR2 are SGDLS and YYNGEE. The CDR3 extends over 16 amino acids. In DNA, the CDR3 is TGTGCCAGCAGCGTAGATGCTGGACAGGGGGATCAGCCCCAGCATTTT. Encoded protein: CASSVDAGQGDQPQHF. The variable domain in full, with the rest retrieved from reference TRBV9 and TRBJ1-5, is DSGVTQTPKHLITATGQRVTLRCSPRSGDLSVYWYQQSLDQGLQFLIQYYNGEERAKGNILERFSAQQFPDLHSELNLSSLELGDSALYFCASSVDAGQGDQPQHFGDGTRLSIL.

This clonotype was recorded many times. V is TRBV6-6 and J is TRBJ1-1; tentatively, D is TRBD1 (5 bases). The ends were cut back, 8 bases at V and 3 bases at J, with 16 bases in the middle. The CDR3 runs to 14 residues. Germline values: CDR1 MNHNY, CDR2 SVGAGI (reference sequence). CDR3 sequence (DNA): TGTGCCAGCGGTACCAGGGTCGTAGACACTGAAGCTTTCTTT. Translation gives CASGTRVVDTEAFF.

In its sample, this clonotype is medium-sized. The chain combines TRBV7-8 with TRBJ2-1; maybe TRBD1 (5 bases). With 8 bases removed from V and 5 bases from J, the gap between germline ends came to 19 bases. The CDR3 consists of 15 residues. Germline CDR1 and CDR2: SGHVS and FQNEAQ. CDR3 protein: CASGASRRADNEQFF. CDR3 bases: TGTGCCAGCGGGGCGAGCCGAAGGGCTGACAATGAGCAGTTCTTC. The full variable domain, in which reference TRBV7-8 and TRBJ2-1 provide the parts outside the CDR3, is GAGVSQSPRYKVAKRGQDVALRCDPISGHVSLFWYQQALGQGPEFLTYFQNEAQLDKSGLPSDRFFAERPEGSVSTLKIQRTQQEDSAVYLCASGASRRADNEQFFGPGTRLTVL.

Ten or more counts support this clonotype. V is TRBV5-1 and J is TRBJ2-7, with TRBD1 matching over 9 bases. The CDR3 is made up of 14 amino acids. Unmatched junction bases numbered 6, after V lost 2 bases and J lost 6 bases. The germline gives CDR1 SGHRS, CDR2 YFSETQ. CDR3 DNA: TGCGCCAGCAGCTTAACAGGGGGCCCTGCCGAGCAGTACTTC. Residues: CASSLTGGPAEQYF.

There are many counts of this clonotype. The rearrangement links TRBV11-3 to TRBJ2-4; D may be TRBD1 or TRBD2 (5 bases each). Germline values: CDR1 SGHNT, CDR2 YENEEA. The CDR3 sequence is 15 residues long. The V end was cut by 5 bases, the J end by 0 bases, with 11 bases between. The CDR3 loop reads CASSEGILAKNIQYF. The CDR3 DNA reads TGTGCCAGCAGCGAGGGGATTTTAGCCAAAAACATTCAGTACTTC. The whole variable domain, remainder taken from reference TRBV11-3 and TRBJ2-4, is EAGVVQSPRYKIIEKKQPVAFWCNPISGHNTLYWYLQNLGQGPELLIRYENEEAVDDSQLPKDRFSAERLKGVDSTLKIQPAELGDSAVYLCASSEGILAKNIQYFGAGTRLSVL.

In this sample, this clonotype turned up many times. The chain has TRBV4-3 and TRBJ2-7, with TRBD1 identical over 7 bases. V lost 2 bases, J lost 2 bases, and 3 bases stayed unmatched. The CDR3 covers 14 residues. Germline CDR1 is LGHNA and CDR2 is YSLEER. Written as DNA, the CDR3 is TGCGCCAGCAGCCAACAGACAGGGACCTACGAGCAGTACTTC. Amino acids: CASSQQTGTYEQYF.

At least ten counts were recorded for this clonotype. J is TRBJ2-5 and V is TRBV5-1; 7 positions match TRBD2. With V trimmed by 4 bases and J by 5 bases, 5 bases remained unmatched. Germline CDR1 reads SGHRS; CDR2 reads YFSETQ. CDR3 length: 13 amino acids. CDR3 residues: CASSGTSDETQYF. For the CDR3, the DNA is TGCGCCAGCAGCGGAACTAGCGACGAGACCCAGTACTTC.

This clonotype is deemed medium-sized. The V gene is TRBV7-9, the J gene TRBJ2-5, with D possibly matching TRBD1 (6 bases). This CDR3 is 16 amino acids long. V was shortened by 3 bases and J by 6 bases, with 20 bases between the two germline ends. Per germline, CDR1 SEHNR and CDR2 FQNEAQ (reference sequence). The CDR3 nucleotides read TGTGCCAGCAGCTTTTCCCTGGGGGCGCCCGGGAAGACCCAGTACTTC. Protein product: CASSFSLGAPGKTQYF.

This clonotype was detected many times. The chain joins TRBV5-1 to TRBJ2-3, with D possibly TRBD2 on 5 matching bases. Germline-derived CDR1 and CDR2 are SGHRS and YFSETQ. Between the trimmed V and J ends, which lost 5 bases and 2 bases, there was a span of 12 bases. This CDR3 region has 14 residues. For the CDR3, the DNA is TGCGCCAGCAGGGGCCCCGGGGTCACAGATACGCAGTATTTT. The encoded protein is CASRGPGVTDTQYF.

In this sample, this clonotype turned up many times. The chain links TRBV6-1 to TRBJ2-7; D possibly corresponds to TRBD1 (5 bases). This CDR3 has 14 amino acids. In germline, CDR1 is MNHNS, CDR2 SASEGT. V dropped 8 bases and J dropped 3 bases, with 17 bases sitting between them. The CDR3 reads CASAEQEMSYEQYF. In nucleotides, the CDR3 is TGTGCCAGCGCTGAACAGGAGATGAGCTACGAGCAGTACTTC.

This clonotype was counted at least ten times. V and J are TRBV20-1 and TRBJ2-1; D is undetermined. This CDR3 has 10 amino acids. V was cut by 5 bases and J by 6 bases, with 5 bases left in between. The germline V gene encodes CDR1 DFQATT and CDR2 SNEGSKA (reference sequence). The CDR3 here is CSAGPNEQFF. Written as DNA, the CDR3 is TGCAGTGCTGGGCCCAATGAGCAGTTCTTC.

This clonotype was seen at least ten times. The rearrangement links TRBV20-1 to TRBJ2-1; D is unresolved. In germline, CDR1 is DFQATT, CDR2 SNEGSKA (reference sequence). The CDR3 spans 16 residues. Between the trimmed V and J ends, which lost 3 bases and 3 bases, there was a span of 18 bases. The CDR3 bases are TGCAGTGCTAGGGGATCCCTGGACCAAGACTACAATGAGCAGTTCTTC. It codes for CSARGSLDQDYNEQFF.

This clonotype has a count of ten or more. The rearrangement uses TRBV28 and TRBJ2-7; TRBD2 agrees at 8 bases. Trimming cost V 3 bases and J 2 bases; bases outside gene matches: 9. The CDR3 consists of 16 residues. Germline lookup yields CDR1 MDHEN and CDR2 SYDVKM. The CDR3 is CASSFTLAGLTYEQYF. In DNA, the CDR3 is TGTGCCAGCAGTTTCACCTTAGCGGGACTCACCTACGAGCAGTACTTC.